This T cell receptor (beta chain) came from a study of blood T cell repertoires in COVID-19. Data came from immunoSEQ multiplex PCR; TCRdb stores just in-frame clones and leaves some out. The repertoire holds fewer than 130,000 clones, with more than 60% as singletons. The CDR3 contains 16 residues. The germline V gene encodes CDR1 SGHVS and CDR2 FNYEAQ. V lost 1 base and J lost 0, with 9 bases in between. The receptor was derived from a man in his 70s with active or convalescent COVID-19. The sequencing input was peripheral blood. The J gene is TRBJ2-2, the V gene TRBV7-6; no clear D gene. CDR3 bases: TGTGCCAGCAGCTTAGAGCTGATCGCGAACACCGGGGAGCTGTTTTTT. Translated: CASSLELIANTGELFF.